A selection of T cell receptor beta chains follows, all from one sample in a study of T cell changes during pregnancy in multiple sclerosis. TCRdb's copy holds only in-frame clones and misses some; the assay was immunoSEQ multiplex PCR. The sample has around 58,000 clones; roughly 90% are singletons. The input for sequencing was peripheral blood, taken before pregnancy. The receptor source for this set is a female donor with multiple sclerosis, enrolled in a pregnancy study. CDR3s include the opening cysteine and the closing phenylalanine or tryptophan. Only part of the rows carry a size: once, few, many, or a class if the clone is expanded.

size | V | CDR3
- | TRBV7-8 | CASSSAPGQTYEQYF
- | TRBV9 | CASSVEGQMNEQFF
- | TRBV11-3 | CASSPGPRGEQFF
- | TRBV15 | CATSSPSQGYSGYTF
- | TRBV10-1 | CASSCQRGNSYEQYF
many | TRBV6-6 | CASSPTGIAFF
once | TRBV2 | CASRREGNTIYF
- | TRBV7-2 | CASSLSRENEKLFF
- | TRBV11-2 | CASSLGGGQSYEQYF
once | TRBV7-6 | CASSSSTGPYGYTF
once | TRBV19 | CASSPSSGTGVFHTDTQYF
- | TRBV7-2 | CASSLWGGSNTEAFF
- | TRBV5-1 | CASSFGSGGNEPQHF
- | TRBV18 | CASSPFQGGNTEAFF
- | TRBV6-1 | CASSERQGDYGYTF
- | TRBV5-4 | CASSSDRGEGYTF
once | TRBV18 | CASSPLAEAFF
few | TRBV7-2 | CASSSRGGGTEAFF
- | TRBV5-4 | CASSSWAANPYGYTF
- | TRBV7-2 | CASSTVGGTTPYNEQFF
- | TRBV5-4 | CASSLAGYGYTF
- | TRBV15 | CATSRVVGTGGLHSGNTIYF
- | TRBV15 | CATSTFRGSNGELFF
- | TRBV7-2 | CASSLRPGGSSYNEQFF
- | TRBV10-3 | CAISVGLGQGSYEQYF
- | TRBV7-9 | CASSSGAYEQYF
once | TRBV9 | CASSVAPTSGGGEQYF
- | TRBV5-4 | CASSLLAGDTDTQYF
- | TRBV7-2 | CASSSSLEQFF
- | TRBV19 | CASSDRATNEKLFF
- | TRBV10-2 | CASSEKGSDTEAFF
- | TRBV2 | CARGQPLSGANVLTF
- | TRBV7-2 | CASSDYTGLGANVLTF
once | TRBV6-4 | CASSVGGNNEQFF
- | TRBV18 | CASSPGRGYTEAFF
- | TRBV4-3 | CASRGVRTDTQYF
- | TRBV5-6 | CASSPRTGGMGELFF
- | TRBV7-9 | CASSLGQGAANSPLHF
- | TRBV6-5 | CASRTPGEKYEQYF
- | TRBV7-9 | CASMGIIYEQYF
- | TRBV7-2 | CATADRASQPQHF
- | TRBV4-3 | CASSQDGGGAYEQYF